The table lists the clone carrying this T cell receptor (beta chain) with many counts. This sample is part of a study of naive and memory T cell subsets. An equimolar mix of two oligonucleotides served as the beta constant-region primer for TRBC1 and TRBC2. TCRdb reanalysed the UMI-ligation and nested PCR reads using MiXCR and keeps one entry per CDR3 protein. The table includes about 90,000 distinct CDR3 sequences, 6% to 7.5% detected once. The length of the CDR3 is 16 residues. J lost 7 bases, V lost 5 bases, and 11 bases had no gene match. Per germline, CDR1 MDHEN and CDR2 SYDVKM. The V and J genes are TRBV28 and TRBJ1-6, with 7 bases matching TRBD1. The TCR sequence derives from a human donor in good health. Sequencing was carried out using central memory CD4+ T cells from blood. The CDR3 DNA sequence: TGTGCCAGCAGTAGACAGGGCCAGGGGGGAAATTCACCCCTCCACTTT. This sequence encodes CASSRQGQGGNSPLHF.